The rows below give T cell receptor beta chains drawn from one sample of a study of Ad26.COV2.S vaccination and SARS-CoV-2 variants. Libraries were prepared by immunoSEQ multiplex PCR; TCRdb keeps only in-frame clonotypes and omits some of them. The sample contains about 680,000 clones, about 89% of which appear only once. Sequenced material: peripheral blood, taken in a trial of Ad26.COV2.S vaccine versus placebo. The source is a person aged 18-65 years who received the Ad26.COV2.S COVID-19 vaccine or a placebo. CDR3s include the opening cysteine and the closing phenylalanine or tryptophan. Each record gives: clone size, J gene, V gene, D gene, CDR3 DNA, CDR3 protein. A D gene is named only where the DNA matches it firmly. Only part of the rows carry a size: once, few, many, or a class if the clone is expanded.

>NA|TRBJ2-7|TRBV29-1|NA
TGCAGCGTTGAAGATCAAGTGGCAGGCTACGAGCAGTACTTC
CSVEDQVAGYEQYF
>NA|TRBJ2-1|TRBV29-1|NA
TGCAGCGTACGTAGGGGCTCCTACAATGAGCAGTTCTTC
CSVRRGSYNEQFF
>NA|TRBJ1-1|TRBV7-2|NA
TGTGCCAGCAGGTCCAACACTGAAGCTTTCTTT
CASRSNTEAFF
>NA|TRBJ2-1|TRBV29-1|NA
TGCAGCGTTCTCGGGTTTAGGGATGAGCAGTTCTTC
CSVLGFRDEQFF
>NA|TRBJ1-5|TRBV19|NA
TGTGCCAGTAGTACGCAGGAGAATCAGCCCCAGCATTTT
CASSTQENQPQHF
>NA|TRBJ1-4|TRBV7-9|NA
TGTGCCAGCAGCCACGCGGCAACTAATGAAAAACTGTTTTTT
CASSHAATNEKLFF
>once|TRBJ2-2|TRBV7-3|NA
TGTGCCAGCAGCCGGACAGTAAGCGGGGAGCTGTTTTTT
CASSRTVSGELFF
>few|TRBJ1-5|TRBV4-1|NA
TGCGCCAGCAGCCAAGCTTGGGGAGCCTCTGATAGTAGCAATCAGCCCCAGCATTTT
CASSQAWGASDSSNQPQHF
>NA|TRBJ2-7|TRBV4-2|NA
TGTGCCAGCAGCCCGACAGTCCAGGGTGTCCACGAGCAGTACTTC
CASSPTVQGVHEQYF
>few|TRBJ2-2|TRBV6-4|NA
TGTGCCAGCAGTTCCGGGACCGGGGAGCTGTTTTTT
CASSSGTGELFF
>NA|TRBJ1-3|TRBV11-2|NA
TGTGCCAGCAGCTTACTGAGTTCTGGAAACACCATATATTTT
CASSLLSSGNTIYF
>NA|TRBJ2-6|TRBV7-8|TRBD1
TGTGCCAGCAGCTTGCGGGGACAGGGGGTTTCTGGGGCCAACGTCCTGACTTTC
CASSLRGQGVSGANVLTF
>NA|TRBJ2-4|TRBV14|NA
TGTGCCAGCAGCCAAGCTGACAGGAGAGGGATAAACATTCAGTACTTC
CASSQADRRGINIQYF
>NA|TRBJ2-1|TRBV7-9|TRBD2
TGTGCCAGCAGCTTAAGGTCGGGGGGTTGGGATGAGCAGTTCTTC
CASSLRSGGWDEQFF
>NA|TRBJ2-3|TRBV5-1|NA
TGCGCCAGCAGCTTGGCGGGGAGAGGCGCAGATACGCAGTATTTT
CASSLAGRGADTQYF
>NA|TRBJ2-7|TRBV3-1/TRBV3-2|NA
TGTGCCAGCAGCCAAGATCACAGTGGGGCCTACGAGCAGTACTTC
CASSQDHSGAYEQYF
>NA|TRBJ2-4|TRBV9|NA
TGTGCCAGCAGCGCAACAGGGGGGGACATTCAGTACTTC
CASSATGGDIQYF
>NA|TRBJ2-1|TRBV11-2|NA
TGTGCCAGCAGCTTCGGGGCTGGGTATAATGAGCAGTTCTTC
CASSFGAGYNEQFF
>NA|TRBJ2-1|TRBV5-1|TRBD2
TGCGCCAGCAGCTGGGGACTAGCGGACAATGAGCAGTTCTTC
CASSWGLADNEQFF
>NA|TRBJ2-3|TRBV2|NA
TGTGCCAGCAGTGTGGAGGGGGTCGTGGATACGCAGTATTTT
CASSVEGVVDTQYF
>once|TRBJ2-5|TRBV4-2|NA
TGTGCCAGCAGCCAAGATCGAAACCAAGAGACCCAGTACTTC
CASSQDRNQETQYF
>NA|TRBJ2-7|TRBV7-2|NA
TGTGCCAGCAGCTTAGAAGGTGCCAGCGGGTACGAGCAGTACTTC
CASSLEGASGYEQYF
>NA|TRBJ1-1|TRBV5-1|NA
TGCGCCAGCAGCTTGTTCCCCAATGGGCAGGCTCAAGCTTTCTTT
CASSLFPNGQAQAFF